This T cell receptor (beta chain) was profiled in a study of T-cell reconstitution after alpha-beta-depleted transplantation in children. This clonotype was observed many times. What it recognizes is unknown. Preparation of the TCRbeta library was carried out with unique molecular identifiers. TCRdb reprocessed the PCR reads via MiXCR and lists one record per CDR3 protein. The data show roughly 120,000 distinct CDR3 sequences, about 21% seen once. General observations from the study: Where alpha-beta T cells came from about two months after transplant was reportedly several hundred expanded graft clones.

CDR3 length: 15 amino acids. Losses at the gene ends were 7 bases for V and 3 bases for J; bases not matched to a gene: 3. This sequence joins TRBV12-3 or TRBV12-4 and TRBJ2-4; 13 nucleotides match TRBD2. The source is a male patient under 10 years old who had a stem cell transplant for chronic granulomatous disease, so the T cells may come from the graft donor. This sample comprised PBMCs, mostly from graft donor cells, obtained 180 days after TCRalphabeta/CD19-depleted stem cell transplant. CDR3 coding DNA: TGTGCCAGCAAGACTAGCGGGAGGTTCAAAAACATTCAGTACTTC. It yields the protein CASKTSGRFKNIQYF.